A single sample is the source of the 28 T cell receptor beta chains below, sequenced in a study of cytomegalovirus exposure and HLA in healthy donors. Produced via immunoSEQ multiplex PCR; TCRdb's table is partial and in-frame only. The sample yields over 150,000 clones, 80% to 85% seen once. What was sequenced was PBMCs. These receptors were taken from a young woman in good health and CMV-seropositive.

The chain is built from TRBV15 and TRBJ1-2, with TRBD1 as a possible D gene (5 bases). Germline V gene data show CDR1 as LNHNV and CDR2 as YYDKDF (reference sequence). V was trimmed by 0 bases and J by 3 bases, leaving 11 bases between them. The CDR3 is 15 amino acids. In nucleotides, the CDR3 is TGTGCCACCAGCAGAGATCCGGGAGGGGACTATGGCTACACCTTC. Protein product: CATSRDPGGDYGYTF.

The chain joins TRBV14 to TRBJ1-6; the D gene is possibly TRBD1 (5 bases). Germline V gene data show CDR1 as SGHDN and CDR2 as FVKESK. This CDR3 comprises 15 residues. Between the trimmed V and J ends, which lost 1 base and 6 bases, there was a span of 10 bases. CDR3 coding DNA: TGTGCCAGCAGCCAAGGGGGACTGAGTAATTCACCCCTCCACTTT. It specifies CASSQGGLSNSPLHF.

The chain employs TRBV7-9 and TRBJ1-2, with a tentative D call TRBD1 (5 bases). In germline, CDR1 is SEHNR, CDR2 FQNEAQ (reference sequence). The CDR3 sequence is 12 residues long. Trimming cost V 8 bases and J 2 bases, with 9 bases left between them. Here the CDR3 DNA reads TGTGCCAGCTCGGGGGAAAACTATGGCTACACCTTC. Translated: CASSGENYGYTF. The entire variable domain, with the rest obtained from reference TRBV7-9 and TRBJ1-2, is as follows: DTGVSQNPRHKITKRGQNVTFRCDPISEHNRLYWYRQTLGQGPEFLTYFQNEAQLEKSRLLSDRFSAERPKGSFSTLEIQRTEQGDSAMYLCASSGENYGYTFGSGTRLTVV.

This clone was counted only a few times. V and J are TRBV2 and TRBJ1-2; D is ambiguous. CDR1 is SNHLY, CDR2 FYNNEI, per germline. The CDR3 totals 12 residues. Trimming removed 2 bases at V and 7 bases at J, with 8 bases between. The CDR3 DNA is TGTGCCAGCAGTGAAACACTAGGTGGCTACACCTTC. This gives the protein CASSETLGGYTF. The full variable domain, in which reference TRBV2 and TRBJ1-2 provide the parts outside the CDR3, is EPEVTQTPSHQVTQMGQEVILRCVPISNHLYFYWYRQILGQKVEFLVSFYNNEISEKSEIFDDQFSVERPDGSNFTLKIRSTKLEDSAMYFCASSETLGGYTFGSGTRLTVV.

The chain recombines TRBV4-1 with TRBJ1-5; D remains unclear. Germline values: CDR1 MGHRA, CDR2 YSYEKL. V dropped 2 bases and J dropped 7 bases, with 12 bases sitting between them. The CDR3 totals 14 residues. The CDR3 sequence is CASSQPLDLQPQHF. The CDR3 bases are TGCGCCAGCAGCCAACCTCTGGACTTGCAGCCCCAGCATTTT.

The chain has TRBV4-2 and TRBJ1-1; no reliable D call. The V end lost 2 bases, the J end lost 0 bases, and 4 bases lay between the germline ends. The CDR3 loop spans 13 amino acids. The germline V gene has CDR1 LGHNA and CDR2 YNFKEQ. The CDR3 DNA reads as TGTGCCAGCAGCCAAACAGTGAACACTGAAGCTTTCTTT. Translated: CASSQTVNTEAFF.

As DNA, the CDR3 is TGTGCCAGCAGCTTGGACCGGGAGGAGACCCAGTACTTC. Its protein product is CASSLDREETQYF. The chain links TRBV11-2 to TRBJ2-5; D is possibly TRBD2 (6 bases). CDR1 and CDR2 from the germline V gene are SGHAT and FQNNGV. V was pared by 3 bases and J by 5 bases, with 10 bases between. The CDR3 extends over 13 amino acids.

CDR3 coding DNA: TGTGCCAGCAGCGGGACAGGGGAACACGAGCAGTACTTC. Translation gives CASSGTGEHEQYF. The chain is built from TRBV25-1 and TRBJ2-7; TRBD1 aligns across 10 bases. Germline lookup yields CDR1 MGHDK and CDR2 SYGVNS. With V trimmed by 6 bases and J by 5 bases, 4 bases remained unmatched. The CDR3 consists of 13 residues.

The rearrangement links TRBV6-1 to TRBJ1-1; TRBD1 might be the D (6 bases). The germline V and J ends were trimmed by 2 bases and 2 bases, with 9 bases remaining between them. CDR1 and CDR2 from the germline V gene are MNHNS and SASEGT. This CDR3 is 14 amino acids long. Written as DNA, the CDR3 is TGTGCCAGCAGTGAACACAGGGCAAACACTGAAGCTTTCTTT. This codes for CASSEHRANTEAFF.

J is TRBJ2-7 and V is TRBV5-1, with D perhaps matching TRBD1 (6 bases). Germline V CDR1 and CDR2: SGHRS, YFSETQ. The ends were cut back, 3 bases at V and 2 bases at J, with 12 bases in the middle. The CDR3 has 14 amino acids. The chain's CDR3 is CASSWGPSTYEQYF. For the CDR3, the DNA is TGCGCCAGCAGCTGGGGGCCTAGTACCTACGAGCAGTACTTC.

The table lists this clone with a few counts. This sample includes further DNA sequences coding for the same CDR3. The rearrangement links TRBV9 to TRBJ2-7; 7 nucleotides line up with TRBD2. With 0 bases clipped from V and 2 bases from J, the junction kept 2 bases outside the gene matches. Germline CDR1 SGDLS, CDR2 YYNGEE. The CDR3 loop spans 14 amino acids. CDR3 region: CASSVGGGTYEQYF. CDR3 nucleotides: TGTGCCAGCAGCGTAGGCGGGGGAACCTACGAGCAGTACTTC.

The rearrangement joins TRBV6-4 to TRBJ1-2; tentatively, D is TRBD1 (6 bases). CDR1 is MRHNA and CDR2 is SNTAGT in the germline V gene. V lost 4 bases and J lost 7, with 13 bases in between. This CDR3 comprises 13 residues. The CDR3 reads CASSANREAGYTF. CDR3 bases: TGTGCCAGCAGTGCTAACAGGGAAGCTGGCTACACCTTC.

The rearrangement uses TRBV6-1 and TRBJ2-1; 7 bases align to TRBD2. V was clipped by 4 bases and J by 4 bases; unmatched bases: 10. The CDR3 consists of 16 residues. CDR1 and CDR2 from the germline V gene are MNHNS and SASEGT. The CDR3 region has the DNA TGTGCCAGCAGTGGGGGGGGGAGATTTGGATACAATGAGCAGTTCTTC. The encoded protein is CASSGGGRFGYNEQFF.

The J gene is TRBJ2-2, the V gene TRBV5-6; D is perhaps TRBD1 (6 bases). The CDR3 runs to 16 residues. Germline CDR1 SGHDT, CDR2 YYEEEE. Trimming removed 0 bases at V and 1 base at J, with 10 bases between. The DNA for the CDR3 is TGTGCCAGCAGCTTGGGGGGACAAATGAACACCGGGGAGCTGTTTTTT. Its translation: CASSLGGQMNTGELFF.

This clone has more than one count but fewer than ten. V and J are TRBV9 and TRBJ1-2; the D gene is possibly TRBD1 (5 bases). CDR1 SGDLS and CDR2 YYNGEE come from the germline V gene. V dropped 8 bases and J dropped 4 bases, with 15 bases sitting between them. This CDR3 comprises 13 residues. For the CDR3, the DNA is TGTGCCAGTGGGAGGGGAGATGTCTATGGCTACACCTTC. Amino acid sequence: CASGRGDVYGYTF. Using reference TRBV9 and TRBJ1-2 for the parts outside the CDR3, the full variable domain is DSGVTQTPKHLITATGQRVTLRCSPRSGDLSVYWYQQSLDQGLQFLIQYYNGEERAKGNILERFSAQQFPDLHSELNLSSLELGDSALYFCASGRGDVYGYTFGSGTRLTVV.

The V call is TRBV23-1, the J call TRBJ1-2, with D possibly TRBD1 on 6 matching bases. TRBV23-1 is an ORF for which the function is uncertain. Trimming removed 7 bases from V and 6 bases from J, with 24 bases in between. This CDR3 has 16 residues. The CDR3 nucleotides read TGCGCCAGCAACATACAGGGAAGGGATAAATTAGATGGCTACACCTTC. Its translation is CASNIQGRDKLDGYTF.

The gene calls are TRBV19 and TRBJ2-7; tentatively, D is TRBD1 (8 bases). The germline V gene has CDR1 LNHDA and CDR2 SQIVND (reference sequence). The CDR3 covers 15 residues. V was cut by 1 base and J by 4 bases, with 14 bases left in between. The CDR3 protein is CASSIGHRGGYEQYF. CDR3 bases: TGTGCCAGTAGTATAGGACACAGGGGGGGATACGAGCAGTACTTC.

CDR3 DNA sequence: TGCGCCAGCAGCTTTGCCTGGACAGGGGGCAATGAGCAGTTCTTC. Encoded protein: CASSFAWTGGNEQFF. The chain is built from TRBV5-1 and TRBJ2-1; 10 bases map to TRBD1. J gave up 6 bases and V 2 bases, and 5 bases lay outside the gene matches. The CDR3 length is 15 residues. Per germline, CDR1 SGHRS and CDR2 YFSETQ.

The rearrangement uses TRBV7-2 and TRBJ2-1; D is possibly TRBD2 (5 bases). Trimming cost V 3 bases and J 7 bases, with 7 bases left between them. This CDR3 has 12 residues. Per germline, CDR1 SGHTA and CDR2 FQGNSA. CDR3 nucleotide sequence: TGTGCCAGCAGCTTGCCGGGGAATGAGCAGTTCTTC. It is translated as CASSLPGNEQFF.

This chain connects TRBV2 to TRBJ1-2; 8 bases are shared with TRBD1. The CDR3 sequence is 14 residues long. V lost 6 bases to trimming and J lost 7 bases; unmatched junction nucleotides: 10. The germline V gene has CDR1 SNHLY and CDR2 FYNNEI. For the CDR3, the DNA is TGTGCCAGCAGGAGTCCCGCAGGGGGCTCTGGCTACACCTTC. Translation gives CASRSPAGGSGYTF.

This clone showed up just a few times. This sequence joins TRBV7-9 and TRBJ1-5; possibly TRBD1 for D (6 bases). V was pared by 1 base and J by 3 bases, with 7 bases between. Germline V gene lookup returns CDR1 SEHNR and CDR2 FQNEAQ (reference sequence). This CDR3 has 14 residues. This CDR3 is CASSLGQDNQPQHF. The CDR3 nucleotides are TGTGCCAGCAGCTTAGGACAGGACAATCAGCCCCAGCATTTT.

The CDR3 bases are TGTGCCAGCAGTGGGCAGGGCTCTGGAAACACCATATATTTT. Translated, it gives CASSGQGSGNTIYF. V and J are TRBV9 and TRBJ1-3; D perhaps matches TRBD1 (5 bases). CDR3 length: 14 amino acids. V lost 5 bases, J lost 0 bases, and 9 bases lay in between. Germline assignment: CDR1 SGDLS and CDR2 YYNGEE.

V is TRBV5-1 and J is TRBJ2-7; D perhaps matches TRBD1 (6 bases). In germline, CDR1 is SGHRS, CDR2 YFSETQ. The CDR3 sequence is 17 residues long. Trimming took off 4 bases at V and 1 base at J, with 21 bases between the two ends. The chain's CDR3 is CASSTIPAGALSYEQYF. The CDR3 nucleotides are TGCGCCAGCAGCACGATACCGGCAGGGGCCCTGTCCTACGAGCAGTACTTC.

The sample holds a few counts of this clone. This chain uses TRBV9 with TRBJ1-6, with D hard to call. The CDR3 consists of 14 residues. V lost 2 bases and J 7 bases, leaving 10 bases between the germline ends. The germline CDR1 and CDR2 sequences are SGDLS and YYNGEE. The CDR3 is CASSVLGVNSPLHF. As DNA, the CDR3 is TGTGCCAGCAGCGTGCTAGGAGTCAATTCACCCCTCCACTTT. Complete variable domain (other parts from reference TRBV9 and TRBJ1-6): DSGVTQTPKHLITATGQRVTLRCSPRSGDLSVYWYQQSLDQGLQFLIQYYNGEERAKGNILERFSAQQFPDLHSELNLSSLELGDSALYFCASSVLGVNSPLHFGNGTRLTVT.

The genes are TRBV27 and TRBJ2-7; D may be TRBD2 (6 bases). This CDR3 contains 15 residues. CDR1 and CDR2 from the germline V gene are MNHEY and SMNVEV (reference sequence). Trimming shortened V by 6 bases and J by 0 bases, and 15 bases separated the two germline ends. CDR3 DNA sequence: TGTGCCAGCAGACCACTAGCCCCCAGCTCCTACGAGCAGTACTTC. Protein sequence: CASRPLAPSSYEQYF.

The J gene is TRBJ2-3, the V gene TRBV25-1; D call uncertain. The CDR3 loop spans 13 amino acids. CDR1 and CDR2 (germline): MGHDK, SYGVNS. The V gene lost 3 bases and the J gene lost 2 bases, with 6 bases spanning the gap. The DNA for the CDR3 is TGTGCCAGCAGTGAGGGCCACACAGATACGCAGTATTTT. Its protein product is CASSEGHTDTQYF.

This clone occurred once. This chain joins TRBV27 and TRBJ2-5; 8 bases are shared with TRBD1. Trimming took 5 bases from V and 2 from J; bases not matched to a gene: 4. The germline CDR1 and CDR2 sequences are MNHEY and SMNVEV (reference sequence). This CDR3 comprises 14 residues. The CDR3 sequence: CASSQRTGQETQYF. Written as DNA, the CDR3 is TGTGCCAGCAGTCAAAGGACAGGGCAAGAGACCCAGTACTTC.

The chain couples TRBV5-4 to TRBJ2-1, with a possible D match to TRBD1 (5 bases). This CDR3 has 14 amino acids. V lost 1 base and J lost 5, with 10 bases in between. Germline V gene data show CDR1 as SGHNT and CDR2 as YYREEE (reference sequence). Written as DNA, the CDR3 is TGTGCCAGCAGCTTGAGGGGTTCGGACAATGAGCAGTTCTTC. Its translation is CASSLRGSDNEQFF.